This T cell receptor (beta chain) appears in the sequencing data of a study of T cells after yellow fever vaccination. Study outcomes and limitations: Boosting was followed by the reappearance of most primary-vaccination clones (96% CD4, about 88% CD8). The secondary T-cell response peaked on day 5, not day 15, but was weaker.

This CDR3 region has 13 residues. After removal of 7 bases from V and 2 bases from J, the junction contained 4 bases not matched to a gene. Germline-derived CDR1 and CDR2 are MDHEN and SYDVKM. Worth noting for this clonotype: Antigen specificity is unknown. This may be a read error, as it is one base from a much larger clone.

UMIs and a universal primer site were added when TCR cDNA was made by 5'RACE template switching. One entry per CDR3 protein, called by TCRdb with MiXCR from the 5' RACE reads. The repertoire holds 450,000 to 550,000 distinct CDR3 sequences, with around 21% as singletons. The TCR sequence derives from a man aged 25 to 40 who received the YFV17D yellow fever vaccine. The specimen comprised PBMCs, sampled 15 days after the yellow fever booster vaccination. V is TRBV28 and J is TRBJ2-7; 8 bases line up with TRBD2. For the CDR3, the DNA is TGTGCCAGCACCCGGGGGGGAACCTACGAGCAGTACTTC. It is translated as CASTRGGTYEQYF.